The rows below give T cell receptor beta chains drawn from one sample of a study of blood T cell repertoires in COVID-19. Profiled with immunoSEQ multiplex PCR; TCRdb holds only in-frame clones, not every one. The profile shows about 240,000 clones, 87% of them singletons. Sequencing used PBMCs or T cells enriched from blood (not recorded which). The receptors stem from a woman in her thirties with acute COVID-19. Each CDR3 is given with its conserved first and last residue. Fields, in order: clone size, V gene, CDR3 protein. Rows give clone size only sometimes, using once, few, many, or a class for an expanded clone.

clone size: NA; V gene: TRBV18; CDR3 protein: CASSPGGFQYGYTF
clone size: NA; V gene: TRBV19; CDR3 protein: CASKGQGSGYTF
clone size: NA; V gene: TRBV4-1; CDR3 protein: CASSLGPTDTEAFF
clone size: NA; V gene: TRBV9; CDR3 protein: CASSAQGGTGLNTEAFF
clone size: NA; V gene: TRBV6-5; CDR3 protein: CASRPSGGWYNEQFF
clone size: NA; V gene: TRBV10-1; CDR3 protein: CASSDGGSYNEQFF
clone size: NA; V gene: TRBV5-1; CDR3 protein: CASSLWVKAGATGELFF
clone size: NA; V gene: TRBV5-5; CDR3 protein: CASSLTGLVSKPSGEQYF
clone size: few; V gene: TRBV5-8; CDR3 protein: CASSDQEIHTGELFF
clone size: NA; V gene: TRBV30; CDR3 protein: CAWSLLAGELFF
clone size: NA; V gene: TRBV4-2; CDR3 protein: CASSQDIGTGFYEQYF
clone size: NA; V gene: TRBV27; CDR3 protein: CASKGFGTGNQPQHF
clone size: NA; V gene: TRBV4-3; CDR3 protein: CASSQDLGGGSYEQYF
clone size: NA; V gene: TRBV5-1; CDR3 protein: CASSSLGQGNSPLHF
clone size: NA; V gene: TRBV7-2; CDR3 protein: CASILTTGGYTEAFF
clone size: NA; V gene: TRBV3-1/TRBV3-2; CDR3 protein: CASRTTGNTGELFF
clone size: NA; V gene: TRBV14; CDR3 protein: CASSQLGQGARAFF
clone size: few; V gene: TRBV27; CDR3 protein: CASDRDGGYTF
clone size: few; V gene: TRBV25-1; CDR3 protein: CASSEYIPTGERTEAFF
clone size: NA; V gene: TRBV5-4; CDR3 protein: CASSPSEADTQYF
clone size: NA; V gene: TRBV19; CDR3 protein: CASSEADTQYF
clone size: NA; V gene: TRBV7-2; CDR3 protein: CASSFAPRVEAFF
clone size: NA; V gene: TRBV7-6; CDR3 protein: CASSLGPGNSYEQYF
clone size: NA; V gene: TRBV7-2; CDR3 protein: CASSPDRAYNEQFF
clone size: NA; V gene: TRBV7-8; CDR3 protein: CASSNDIGYTF
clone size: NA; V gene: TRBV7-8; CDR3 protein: CASSLGTAHYEQYF
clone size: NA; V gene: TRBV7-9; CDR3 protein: CASSLNRGHGYTF
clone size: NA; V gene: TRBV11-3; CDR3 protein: CASSAGTSGGYNEQFF
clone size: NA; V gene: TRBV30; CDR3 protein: CACTVYMNTEAFF
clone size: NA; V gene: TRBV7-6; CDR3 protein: CASSLEGPYNSPLHF
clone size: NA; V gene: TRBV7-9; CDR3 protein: CASSPGGRAIAFF
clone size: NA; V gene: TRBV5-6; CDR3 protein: CASSFRDIQYF
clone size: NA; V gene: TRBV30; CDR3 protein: CAWTEGLVNTEAFF
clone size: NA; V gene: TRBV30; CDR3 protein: CAWARDTTNYGYTF
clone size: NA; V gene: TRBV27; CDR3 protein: CASRSRRDRYPNTEAFF
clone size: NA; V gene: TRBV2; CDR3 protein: CASSKILQGAEQPQHF
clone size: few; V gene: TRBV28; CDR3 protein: CASSLVVVGSGRGEQFF
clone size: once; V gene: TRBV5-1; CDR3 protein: CASRDTGGNTEAFF
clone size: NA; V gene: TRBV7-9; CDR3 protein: CASSPRDRHQETQYF
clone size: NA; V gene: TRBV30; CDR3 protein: CAYDRGEGGLFF
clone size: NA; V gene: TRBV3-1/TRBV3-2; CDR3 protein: CASSQVAGGNTEAFF
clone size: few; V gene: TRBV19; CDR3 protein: CASRPGTGEKLFF
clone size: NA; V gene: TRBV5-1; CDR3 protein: CASSRWGGRNEKLFF
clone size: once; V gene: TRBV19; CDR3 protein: CASSIGGIGYTF
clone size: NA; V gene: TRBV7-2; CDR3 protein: CASSLSRGRTEAFF